The 7 T cell receptor beta chains given below trace back to one sample, sequenced in a study of cytomegalovirus exposure and HLA in healthy donors. 13 Jbeta primers and 60 Vbeta primers were used for the PCR. Only in-frame clones appear in the TCRdb table, and some are missing; sequencing was by immunoSEQ multiplex PCR. The sample contains 110,000 or so clones, around 84% of which appear only once. The sequencing sample was made of PBMCs. The receptors were gathered from a man aged 30 to 45 in good health and CMV-seronegative.

The chain couples TRBV7-7 to TRBJ2-2; 8 bases are shared with TRBD1. The CDR3 totals 15 residues. V shed 5 bases, J shed 3 bases, and the junction held 5 bases outside the gene matches. Germline V gene lookup returns CDR1 SSHAT and CDR2 FNYEAQ (reference sequence). The CDR3 protein is CASSQDRDDTGELFF. The CDR3 DNA sequence: TGTGCCAGCAGCCAGGACAGGGATGACACCGGGGAGCTGTTTTTT.

The chain links TRBV6-1 to TRBJ1-1, with D perhaps matching TRBD1 (5 bases). This CDR3 region has 14 residues. Trimming cost V 3 bases and J 1 base, with 9 bases left between them. Per the germline V gene, CDR1 is MNHNS and CDR2 is SASEGT. The CDR3 region has the DNA TGTGCCAGCAGTGAGAACGACAGGAACACTGAAGCTTTCTTT. It is translated as CASSENDRNTEAFF.

This clone has only a few counts. This chain joins TRBV28 and TRBJ1-2; TRBD1 agrees at 7 bases. After removal of 8 bases from V and 7 bases from J, the junction contained 10 bases not matched to a gene. Looked up from germline, CDR1 is MDHEN and CDR2 is SYDVKM. The CDR3 totals 13 residues. CDR3 amino acids: CASGVVTGFGYTF. CDR3 nucleotide sequence: TGTGCCAGCGGAGTAGTGACAGGGTTTGGCTACACCTTC.

This clone was counted between two and nine times. The chain has TRBV2 and TRBJ1-1; tentatively, D is TRBD1 (6 bases). Germline lookup yields CDR1 SNHLY and CDR2 FYNNEI. V was shortened by 6 bases and J by 4 bases, with 9 bases between the two germline ends. This CDR3 region has 12 residues. The CDR3: CASSTGFTEAFF. DNA of the CDR3: TGTGCCAGCAGCACAGGGTTCACTGAAGCTTTCTTT.

V gene TRBV6-5 combines with J gene TRBJ2-3, with 8 bases that match TRBD2. The CDR3 contains 13 residues. Trimming at V came to 5 bases and at J to 3 bases, leaving 1 base not matched to a gene. Germline V gene sequence: CDR1 MNHEY, CDR2 SVGAGI. The CDR3 DNA follows: TGTGCCAGCAGTCAGCGGGGGACAGATACGCAGTATTTT. Amino acids: CASSQRGTDTQYF.

The chain recombines TRBV5-4 with TRBJ2-7, with 7 bases matching TRBD1. Per germline, CDR1 SGHNT and CDR2 YYREEE (reference sequence). V lost 0 bases, J lost 3 bases, and 3 bases stayed unmatched. The CDR3 loop spans 14 amino acids. The CDR3 bases are TGTGCCAGCAGCTTGGGACAGGGCAACTACGAGCAGTACTTC. As protein: CASSLGQGNYEQYF.

The chain is built from TRBV10-3 and TRBJ1-5; D remains ambiguous. Germline V lookup: CDR1 ENHRY, CDR2 SYGVKD. CDR3 length: 17 residues. V dropped 10 bases and J dropped 1 base, with 23 bases sitting between them. CDR3 protein: CATDQEWGSGSNQPQHF. CDR3 DNA sequence: TGTGCCACCGACCAAGAGTGGGGTTCGGGGAGCAATCAGCCCCAGCATTTT.